Listed below are T cell receptor beta chains from one sample, sequenced in a study of ipilimumab plus nivolumab after autologous stem cell transplantation. Measured with immunoSEQ multiplex PCR; TCRdb has only the in-frame clones, and not every one. The sample has around 84,000 clones, 83% seen once. This material consisted of PBMCs, taken in a trial of ipilimumab plus nivolumab as post-transplant consolidation. The receptors stem from a male donor with diffuse large B-cell lymphoma. Both conserved end residues are part of each CDR3. The order of the fields is CDR3 protein, CDR3 DNA, V gene, J gene, D gene, clone size. The D gene is left open where the match is weak. The size of a clone is reported for some rows only, either as once, few or many, or as a class for expanded clones.

cdr3_aa: CASSPAGGNEAFF
cdr3_nt: TGTGCCAGCAGTCCCGCCGGGGGCAACGAAGCTTTCTTT
v_call: TRBV7-9
j_call: TRBJ1-1
d_call: NA
clone_size: NA

cdr3_aa: CASSPPGGNTIYF
cdr3_nt: TGTGCCAGCAGCCCCCCGGGGGGAAACACCATATATTTT
v_call: TRBV4-2
j_call: TRBJ1-3
d_call: NA
clone_size: NA

cdr3_aa: CAISDKSSYNSPLHF
cdr3_nt: TGTGCCATCAGTGATAAGAGCTCCTATAATTCACCCCTCCACTTT
v_call: TRBV10-3
j_call: TRBJ1-6
d_call: NA
clone_size: once

cdr3_aa: CAWSVQGETQYF
cdr3_nt: TGTGCCTGGAGTGTCCAGGGGGAGACGCAGTATTTT
v_call: TRBV30
j_call: TRBJ2-3
d_call: TRBD1
clone_size: NA

cdr3_aa: CASSLPSGGGRSDTQYF
cdr3_nt: TGTGCCAGCAGCTTACCTAGCGGGGGGGGCAGGTCAGATACGCAGTATTTT
v_call: TRBV7-8
j_call: TRBJ2-3
d_call: TRBD2
clone_size: NA

cdr3_aa: CASSVAGGYGYTF
cdr3_nt: TGTGCCAGCAGCGTAGCAGGGGGATATGGCTACACCTTC
v_call: TRBV9
j_call: TRBJ1-2
d_call: TRBD1
clone_size: NA

cdr3_aa: CASSLQGSPYGYTF
cdr3_nt: TGCGCCAGCAGCTTGCAGGGGTCCCCCTATGGCTACACCTTC
v_call: TRBV5-1
j_call: TRBJ1-2
d_call: NA
clone_size: NA

cdr3_aa: CASSFNGVSYNSPLHF
cdr3_nt: TGCGCCAGCAGTTTTAACGGGGTGTCCTATAATTCACCCCTCCACTTT
v_call: TRBV10-2
j_call: TRBJ1-6
d_call: NA
clone_size: NA

cdr3_aa: CSARSQSAQYF
cdr3_nt: TGCAGTGCTAGATCCCAGTCTGCGCAGTATTTT
v_call: TRBV20-1
j_call: TRBJ2-3
d_call: NA
clone_size: NA

cdr3_aa: CASSIQDRGNYGYTF
cdr3_nt: TGTGCCAGCAGCATCCAGGACAGGGGGAACTATGGCTACACCTTC
v_call: TRBV5-4
j_call: TRBJ1-2
d_call: TRBD1
clone_size: NA

cdr3_aa: CASSQRGYTDTQYF
cdr3_nt: TGTGCCAGCAGCCAGCGGGGGTACACAGATACGCAGTATTTT
v_call: TRBV6-6
j_call: TRBJ2-3
d_call: TRBD2
clone_size: once

cdr3_aa: CASRAKRGTSTDTQYF
cdr3_nt: TGTGCCAGCAGGGCTAAGCGGGGAACGAGCACAGATACGCAGTATTTT
v_call: TRBV5-4
j_call: TRBJ2-3
d_call: TRBD2
clone_size: NA

cdr3_aa: CASRTESYGYTF
cdr3_nt: TGTGCCAGCCGGACAGAATCCTATGGCTACACCTTC
v_call: TRBV27
j_call: TRBJ1-2
d_call: NA
clone_size: NA

cdr3_aa: CAISESGSGGELFF
cdr3_nt: TGTGCCATCAGTGAGTCGGGTTCGGGCGGGGAGCTGTTTTTT
v_call: TRBV10-3
j_call: TRBJ2-2
d_call: NA
clone_size: once

cdr3_aa: CASSRGALGSSYNSPLHF
cdr3_nt: TGTGCCAGCAGCCGGGGGGCCCTCGGGAGCTCCTATAATTCACCCCTCCACTTT
v_call: TRBV7-9
j_call: TRBJ1-6
d_call: NA
clone_size: few

cdr3_aa: CASSFAWEGQETQYF
cdr3_nt: TGTGCCAGCAGCTTTGCCTGGGAGGGCCAAGAGACCCAGTACTTC
v_call: TRBV5-4
j_call: TRBJ2-5
d_call: TRBD2
clone_size: NA

cdr3_aa: CASCPLRDRVGEQYF
cdr3_nt: TGTGCCAGTTGCCCACTCCGGGACAGGGTCGGGGAGCAGTACTTC
v_call: TRBV6-1
j_call: TRBJ2-7
d_call: TRBD1
clone_size: NA

cdr3_aa: CASSLRQGGAFF
cdr3_nt: TGTGCCAGCAGCCTCCGACAGGGTGGTGCTTTCTTT
v_call: TRBV7-9
j_call: TRBJ1-1
d_call: TRBD1
clone_size: few

cdr3_aa: CASSQPQGTRLRGTQYF
cdr3_nt: TGTGCCAGTTCCCAACCCCAGGGAACCCGGTTAAGGGGTACGCAGTATTTT
v_call: TRBV19
j_call: TRBJ2-3
d_call: NA
clone_size: NA

cdr3_aa: CASRVRLGTDTQYF
cdr3_nt: TGTGCCAGCCGGGTGCGGTTGGGGACAGATACGCAGTATTTT
v_call: TRBV6-1
j_call: TRBJ2-3
d_call: NA
clone_size: once

cdr3_aa: CAWSPPVSNTQYF
cdr3_nt: TGTGCCTGGAGTCCCCCGGTGTCGAATACGCAGTATTTT
v_call: TRBV30
j_call: TRBJ2-3
d_call: NA
clone_size: NA

cdr3_aa: CASSFLTGVSYEQYF
cdr3_nt: TGTGCCAGCAGCTTTTTGACAGGGGTGTCCTACGAGCAGTACTTC
v_call: TRBV7-9
j_call: TRBJ2-7
d_call: TRBD1
clone_size: NA

cdr3_aa: CASSFGAVGYTF
cdr3_nt: TGTGCCAGCAGTTTTGGGGCCGTGGGCTACACCTTC
v_call: TRBV28
j_call: TRBJ1-2
d_call: NA
clone_size: NA

cdr3_aa: CASSSSSRVDTGELFF
cdr3_nt: TGTGCCAGCAGCTCGTCGAGCAGGGTAGACACCGGGGAGCTGTTTTTT
v_call: TRBV5-4
j_call: TRBJ2-2
d_call: NA
clone_size: NA

cdr3_aa: CASSIQGANEQYF
cdr3_nt: TGTGCCAGTAGCATACAGGGGGCTAACGAGCAGTACTTC
v_call: TRBV19
j_call: TRBJ2-7
d_call: TRBD1
clone_size: NA

cdr3_aa: CASSADRGEQYF
cdr3_nt: TGTGCCAGCAGCGCAGACAGGGGCGAGCAGTACTTC
v_call: TRBV7-9
j_call: TRBJ2-7
d_call: TRBD1
clone_size: NA

cdr3_aa: CATSRGTVSTDTQYF
cdr3_nt: TGTGCCACCAGCAGAGGGACAGTAAGCACAGATACGCAGTATTTT
v_call: TRBV15
j_call: TRBJ2-3
d_call: NA
clone_size: once

cdr3_aa: CASSQFGPEAFF
cdr3_nt: TGTGCCAGCAGTCAATTCGGACCCGAAGCTTTCTTT
v_call: TRBV6-1
j_call: TRBJ1-1
d_call: NA
clone_size: NA

cdr3_aa: CASSASGATQETQYF
cdr3_nt: TGCGCCAGCAGCGCCTCCGGGGCCACACAAGAGACCCAGTACTTC
v_call: TRBV5-1
j_call: TRBJ2-5
d_call: NA
clone_size: NA

cdr3_aa: CASSVAPDSYYEQYF
cdr3_nt: TGTGCCAGCAGCGTAGCTCCGGACAGCTACTACGAGCAGTACTTC
v_call: TRBV9
j_call: TRBJ2-7
d_call: NA
clone_size: NA

cdr3_aa: CASSKRGGLTDTQYF
cdr3_nt: TGTGCCAGCAGTAAGCGGGGGGGACTCACAGATACGCAGTATTTT
v_call: TRBV6-5
j_call: TRBJ2-3
d_call: TRBD2
clone_size: NA

cdr3_aa: CASRQENEKLFF
cdr3_nt: TGTGCCAGCAGACAGGAAAATGAAAAACTGTTTTTT
v_call: TRBV2
j_call: TRBJ1-4
d_call: NA
clone_size: NA

cdr3_aa: CASSLGQGAGSLDGYTF
cdr3_nt: TGTGCCAGCAGCCTTGGACAGGGGGCTGGGAGTTTAGATGGCTACACCTTC
v_call: TRBV5-5
j_call: TRBJ1-2
d_call: TRBD1
clone_size: NA

cdr3_aa: CASRPSWDYGYTF
cdr3_nt: TGTGCCAGCAGGCCCTCGTGGGACTATGGCTACACCTTC
v_call: TRBV21-1
j_call: TRBJ1-2
d_call: NA
clone_size: NA

cdr3_aa: CASSSIRVNGNTIYF
cdr3_nt: TGTGCCAGCAGCTCGATAAGAGTCAATGGAAACACCATATATTTT
v_call: TRBV11-2
j_call: TRBJ1-3
d_call: NA
clone_size: few

cdr3_aa: CASSQWTDSYNEQFF
cdr3_nt: TGTGCCAGCAGCCAATGGACAGACTCCTACAATGAGCAGTTCTTC
v_call: TRBV14
j_call: TRBJ2-1
d_call: NA
clone_size: few

cdr3_aa: CASSQQLAETQYF
cdr3_nt: TGTGCCAGCAGCCAACAGTTAGCTGAGACCCAGTACTTC
v_call: TRBV14
j_call: TRBJ2-5
d_call: NA
clone_size: NA

cdr3_aa: CASSFLTGVSYEQYF
cdr3_nt: TGTGCCAGCAGCTTTTTGACAGGGGTGTCCTACGAGCAGTACTTC
v_call: TRBV7-3
j_call: TRBJ2-7
d_call: TRBD1
clone_size: NA

cdr3_aa: CASSVGQGKETQYF
cdr3_nt: TGTGCCAGCAGCGTTGGACAGGGGAAAGAGACCCAGTACTTC
v_call: TRBV9
j_call: TRBJ2-5
d_call: TRBD1
clone_size: NA

cdr3_aa: CASSLTQNTEAFF
cdr3_nt: TGTGCCAGCAGCCTGACACAGAACACTGAAGCTTTCTTT
v_call: TRBV14
j_call: TRBJ1-1
d_call: NA
clone_size: NA